The rows below give T cell receptor beta chains drawn from one sample of a study of T cells after yellow fever vaccination. Each CDR3 protein is one row after TCRdb ran MiXCR on the 5' RACE reads. Of approximately 240,000 distinct CDR3 sequences listed, more than 3.5% are singletons. Source: PBMCs, taken 15 days after the yellow fever booster vaccination. Receptors originate from a man between 18 and 29 years old who received the YFV17D yellow fever vaccine. Each CDR3 is given with its conserved first and last residue. D genes are given only for firm matches. For some rows the clone size is stated as once, few or many, or as a class when expanded; others skip it.

v_call,j_call,clone_size,d_call,cdr3_nt,cdr3_aa
TRBV5-5,TRBJ2-7,many,.,TGTGCCAGCAGCCGTAGCGGACCCAGCTCCTACGAGCAGTACTTC,CASSRSGPSSYEQYF
TRBV7-2,TRBJ1-1,many,.,TGTGCCAGCAGCTTTTTCCTGGCGAACACTGAAGCTTTCTTT,CASSFFLANTEAFF
TRBV20-1,TRBJ2-3,many,.,TGCAGTGCTAGAGAGGGGATCAGCACAGATACGCAGTATTTT,CSAREGISTDTQYF
TRBV7-9,TRBJ1-2,many,.,TGTGCCAGCACCCGACAGAACTATGGCTACACCTTC,CASTRQNYGYTF
TRBV3-1,TRBJ1-1,many,.,TGTGCCAGCAGCGCCCGGGGATCTGACACTGAAGCTTTCTTT,CASSARGSDTEAFF
TRBV18,TRBJ1-1,many,.,TGTGCCAGCTCACCAGTTGAAGTGAATACTGAAGCTTTCTTT,CASSPVEVNTEAFF
TRBV5-1,TRBJ1-4,many,.,TGCGCCAGCAGCTTGCCCACAGGGAATGAAAAACTGTTTTTT,CASSLPTGNEKLFF
TRBV12-3/TRBV12-4,TRBJ1-2,.,.,TGTGCCAGCACCCCGGGACTGGGGGGCTACACCTTC,CASTPGLGGYTF
TRBV20-1,TRBJ1-1,.,.,TGCAGTGCTAGTTTAGACTCGAGGGGCACTGAAGCTTTCTTT,CSASLDSRGTEAFF
TRBV2,TRBJ2-5,many,.,TGTGCCAGCAGTTACAGGGATCAAGAGACCCAGTACTTC,CASSYRDQETQYF
TRBV4-1,TRBJ1-2,many,.,TGCGCCAGCAGCCAACCCCCGGAGGTGGCCGAGTACTATGGCTACACCTTC,CASSQPPEVAEYYGYTF
TRBV5-1,TRBJ2-1,many,.,TGCGCCAGTTCTCCCTTCCCGGGACAAACAAGAGGCAATGAGCAGTTCTTC,CASSPFPGQTRGNEQFF
TRBV19,TRBJ2-5,many,.,TGTGCCAGTAGTATAGCCCCTGCTAGCGTGAGTTTTGGTCTAGAGACCCAGTACTTC,CASSIAPASVSFGLETQYF
TRBV7-6,TRBJ1-5,many,.,TGTGCCAGCAGCTTACAGACGGGGTTAAATCAGCCCCAGCATTTT,CASSLQTGLNQPQHF
TRBV6-5,TRBJ1-1,many,.,TGTGCCAGCAGCCTACGTGGGGGGAAGGCTTTCTTT,CASSLRGGKAFF